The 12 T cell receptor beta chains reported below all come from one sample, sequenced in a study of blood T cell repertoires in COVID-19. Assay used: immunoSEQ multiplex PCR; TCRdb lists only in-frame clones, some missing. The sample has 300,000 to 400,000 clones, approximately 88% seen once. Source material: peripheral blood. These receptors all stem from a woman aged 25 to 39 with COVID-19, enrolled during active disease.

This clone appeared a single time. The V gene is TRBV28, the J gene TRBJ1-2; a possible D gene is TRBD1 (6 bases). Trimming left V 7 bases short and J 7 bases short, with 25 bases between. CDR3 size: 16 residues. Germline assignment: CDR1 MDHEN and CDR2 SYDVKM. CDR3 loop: CASTRPVGGGAVGYTF. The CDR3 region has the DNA TGTGCCAGCACCCGCCCCGTGGGGGGGGGCGCGGTTGGCTACACCTTC.

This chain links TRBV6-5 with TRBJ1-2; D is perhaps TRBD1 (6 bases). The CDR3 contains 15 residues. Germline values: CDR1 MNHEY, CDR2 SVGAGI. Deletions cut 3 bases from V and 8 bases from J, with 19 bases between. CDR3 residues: CASSYWRGAGQGYTF. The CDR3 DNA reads TGTGCCAGCAGTTATTGGCGGGGGGCAGGGCAAGGCTACACCTTC.

CDR3 bases: TGTGCCAGCAGTCCAGTTCGAGGAGGGGGCGACTATGGCTACACCTTC. Its translation: CASSPVRGGGDYGYTF. V gene TRBV27 combines with J gene TRBJ1-2, with 7 bases that match TRBD1. The V gene end was trimmed by 5 bases and the J gene end by 3 bases; junction bases not matched to a gene: 12. The germline V gene has CDR1 MNHEY and CDR2 SMNVEV (reference sequence). There are 16 residues in the CDR3.

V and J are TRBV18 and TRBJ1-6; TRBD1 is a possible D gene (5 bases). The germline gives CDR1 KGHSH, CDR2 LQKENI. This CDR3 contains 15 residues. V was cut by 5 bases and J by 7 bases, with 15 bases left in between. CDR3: CASSASQVPNSPLHF. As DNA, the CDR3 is TGTGCCAGCTCAGCATCACAGGTACCAAATTCACCCCTCCACTTT.

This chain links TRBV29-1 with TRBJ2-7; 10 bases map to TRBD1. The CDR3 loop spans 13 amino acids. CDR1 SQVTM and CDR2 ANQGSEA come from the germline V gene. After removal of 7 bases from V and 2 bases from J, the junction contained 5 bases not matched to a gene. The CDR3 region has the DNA TGCAGCGCTACCGGGACAGGGGCCTACGAGCAGTACTTC. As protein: CSATGTGAYEQYF.

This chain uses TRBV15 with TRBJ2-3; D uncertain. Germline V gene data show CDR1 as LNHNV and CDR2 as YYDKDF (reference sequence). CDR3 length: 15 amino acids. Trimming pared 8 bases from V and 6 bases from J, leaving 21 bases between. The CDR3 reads CATGSGDETLDTQYF. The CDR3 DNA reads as TGTGCCACCGGTTCTGGAGACGAAACCCTGGATACGCAGTATTTT.

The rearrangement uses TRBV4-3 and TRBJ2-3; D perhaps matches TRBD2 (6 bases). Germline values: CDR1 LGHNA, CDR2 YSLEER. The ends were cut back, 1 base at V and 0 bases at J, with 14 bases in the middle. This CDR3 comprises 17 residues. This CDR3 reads CASSQGGWAGSTDTQYF. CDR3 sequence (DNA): TGCGCCAGCAGCCAAGGGGGCTGGGCGGGGAGCACAGATACGCAGTATTTT.

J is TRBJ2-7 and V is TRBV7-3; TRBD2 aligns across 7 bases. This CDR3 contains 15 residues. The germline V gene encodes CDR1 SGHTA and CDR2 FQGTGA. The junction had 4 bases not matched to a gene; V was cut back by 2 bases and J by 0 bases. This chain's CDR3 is CASSLFGGTSYEQYF. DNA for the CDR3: TGTGCCAGCAGCTTATTCGGGGGGACCTCCTACGAGCAGTACTTC.

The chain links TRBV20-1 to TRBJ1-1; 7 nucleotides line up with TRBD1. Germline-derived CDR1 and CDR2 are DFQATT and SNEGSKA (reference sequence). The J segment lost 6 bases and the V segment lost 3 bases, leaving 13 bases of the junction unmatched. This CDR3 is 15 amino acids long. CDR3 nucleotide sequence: TGCAGTGCTAGTAGGCAGGGGGATCCCTACGCTGAAGCTTTCTTT. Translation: CSASRQGDPYAEAFF.

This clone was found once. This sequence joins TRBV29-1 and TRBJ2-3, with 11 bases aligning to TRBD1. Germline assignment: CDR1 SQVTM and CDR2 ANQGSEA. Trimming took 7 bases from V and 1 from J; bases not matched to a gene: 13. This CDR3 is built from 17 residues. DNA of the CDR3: TGCAGCGGGCGAGGGACAGGGGGACAACCCCGCACAGATACGCAGTATTTT. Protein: CSGRGTGGQPRTDTQYF.

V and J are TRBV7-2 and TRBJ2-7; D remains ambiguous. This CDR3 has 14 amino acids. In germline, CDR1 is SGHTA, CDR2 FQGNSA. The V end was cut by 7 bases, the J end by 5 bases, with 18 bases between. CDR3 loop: CASTYAKQRHEQYV. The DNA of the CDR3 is TGTGCCAGCACTTATGCCAAGCAGCGCCACGAGCAGTACGTC.

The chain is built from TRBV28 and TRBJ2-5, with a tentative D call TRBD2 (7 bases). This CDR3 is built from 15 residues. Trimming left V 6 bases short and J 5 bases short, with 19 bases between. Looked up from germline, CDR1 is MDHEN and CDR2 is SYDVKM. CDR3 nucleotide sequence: TGTGCCAGCAGGCCTGGACGTCGCGGGGGCGAGACCCAGTACTTC. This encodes CASRPGRRGGETQYF.